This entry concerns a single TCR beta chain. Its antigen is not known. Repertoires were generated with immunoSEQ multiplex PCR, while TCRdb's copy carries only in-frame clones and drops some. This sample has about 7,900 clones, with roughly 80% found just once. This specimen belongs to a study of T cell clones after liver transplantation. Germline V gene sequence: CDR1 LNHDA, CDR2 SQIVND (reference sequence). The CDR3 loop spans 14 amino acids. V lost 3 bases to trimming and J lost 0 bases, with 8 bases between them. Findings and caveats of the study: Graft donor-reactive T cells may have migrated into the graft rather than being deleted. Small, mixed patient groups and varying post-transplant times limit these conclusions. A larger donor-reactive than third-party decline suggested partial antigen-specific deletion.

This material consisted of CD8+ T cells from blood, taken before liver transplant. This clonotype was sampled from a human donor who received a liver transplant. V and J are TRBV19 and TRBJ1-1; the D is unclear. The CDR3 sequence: CASSIFSMNTEAFF. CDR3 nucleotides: TGTGCCAGTAGTATTTTTAGCATGAACACTGAAGCTTTCTTT.